Listed below are T cell receptor beta chains from one sample, sequenced in a study of cytomegalovirus exposure and HLA in healthy donors. Clones were sequenced by immunoSEQ multiplex PCR, and TCRdb holds only the in-frame ones, with some missing. The sample includes more than 85,000 clones, roughly three quarters seen only once; the top ten take approximately 7.7%. The sequencing sample was made of PBMCs. These receptors came from a woman aged 45-60 years in good health and CMV-seropositive. CDR3s include the opening cysteine and the closing phenylalanine or tryptophan. Fields, in order: CDR3 protein, CDR3 DNA, J gene, V gene, clone size, D gene. The D gene is left open where the match is weak. The listing skips clone size in some rows; elsewhere it reads once, few, many or a size class.

CASSPRYPGSSYNEQFF,TGTGCCAGCTCACCACGTTACCCGGGGAGCTCCTACAATGAGCAGTTCTTC,TRBJ2-1,TRBV18,NA,NA
CASSYRGSNQPQHF,TGTGCCAGCAGCTACAGGGGAAGCAATCAGCCCCAGCATTTT,TRBJ1-5,TRBV7-9,once,TRBD1
CASSTLLGGGDTQYF,TGTGCCAGCAGCACTCTACTGGGGGGAGGGGATACGCAGTATTTT,TRBJ2-3,TRBV7-9,NA,TRBD2
CAIGTSGVLHEQFF,TGTGCCATCGGGACTAGCGGCGTCCTTCATGAGCAGTTCTTC,TRBJ2-1,TRBV10-3,NA,TRBD2
CASSQTGDEQYF,TGTGCCAGCAGCCAGACAGGGGACGAGCAGTACTTC,TRBJ2-7,TRBV7-9,NA,TRBD1
CASRGSMGGYGYTF,TGTGCCAGCAGGGGGTCCATGGGGGGCTATGGCTACACCTTC,TRBJ1-2,TRBV2,few,NA
CASSFETYYGYTF,TGTGCCAGCAGTTTTGAGACTTACTATGGCTACACCTTC,TRBJ1-2,TRBV28,NA,NA
CASMRQETQYF,TGTGCCAGCATGAGACAAGAGACCCAGTACTTC,TRBJ2-5,TRBV2,NA,NA
CASSFGYADEQFF,TGTGCCAGCAGCTTCGGTTACGCCGATGAGCAGTTCTTC,TRBJ2-1,TRBV7-3,NA,NA
CASSYENYGYTF,TGTGCCAGCAGTTACGAGAACTATGGCTACACCTTC,TRBJ1-2,TRBV6-6,NA,NA
CASRPPGGNQPQHF,TGTGCCAGCAGACCCCCGGGAGGCAATCAGCCCCAGCATTTT,TRBJ1-5,TRBV6-5,NA,NA
CASRDFRGTEAFF,TGTGCCAGCAGGGACTTCCGAGGGACTGAAGCTTTCTTT,TRBJ1-1,TRBV7-8,NA,NA
CASSILTGVNYGYTF,TGTGCCAGTAGTATATTGACAGGGGTTAACTATGGCTACACCTTC,TRBJ1-2,TRBV19,few,TRBD1
CASKVGGPADTQYF,TGTGCCAGCAAGGTGGGAGGGCCGGCAGATACGCAGTATTTT,TRBJ2-3,TRBV6-6,NA,TRBD2
CSSSSTGYEQYF,TGTTCCAGCAGCTCGACAGGGTACGAGCAGTACTTC,TRBJ2-7,TRBV7-9,NA,TRBD1
CASSLPAGAHGYTF,TGTGCCAGCAGCTTACCCGCAGGGGCACATGGCTACACCTTC,TRBJ1-2,TRBV7-9,NA,NA
CATSTRTTGVGYTF,TGTGCCACCAGCACCAGAACGACAGGTGTTGGCTACACCTTC,TRBJ1-2,TRBV15,NA,NA
CASSLGGRQETQYF,TGTGCCAGCAGCTTAGGTGGCAGACAAGAGACCCAGTACTTC,TRBJ2-5,TRBV7-2,NA,NA
CASTGGQPQHF,TGTGCCAGCACGGGGGGACAGCCCCAGCATTTT,TRBJ1-5,TRBV6-1,NA,NA
CASRKLAGPTDTQYF,TGTGCCAGCAGAAAACTAGCGGGACCCACAGATACGCAGTATTTT,TRBJ2-3,TRBV7-2,few,TRBD2
CASSVGPNDQGWETQYF,TGTGCCAGCAGCGTGGGGCCAAACGACCAGGGATGGGAGACCCAGTACTTC,TRBJ2-5,TRBV9,NA,NA
CASSPAGERGYTF,TGTGCCAGCTCACCAGCCGGGGAACGAGGCTACACCTTC,TRBJ1-2,TRBV18,NA,NA
CASSLEGGETEAFF,TGTGCCAGCAGCCTCGAAGGGGGGGAAACTGAAGCTTTCTTT,TRBJ1-1,TRBV6-1,NA,NA
CASSGAGGADTQYF,TGTGCCAGCAGTGGAGCGGGGGGGGCAGATACGCAGTATTTT,TRBJ2-3,TRBV6-1,NA,TRBD2
CASSSQGGSGNTIYF,TGTGCCAGCAGTTCACAGGGGGGATCTGGAAACACCATATATTTT,TRBJ1-3,TRBV27,NA,TRBD1
CASSLDLGSGTEAFF,TGTGCCAGCAGCTTGGATCTGGGCTCTGGGACTGAAGCTTTCTTT,TRBJ1-1,TRBV5-5,NA,NA
CASRDPGLANNEQFF,TGTGCCAGCAGAGACCCGGGACTAGCAAACAATGAGCAGTTCTTC,TRBJ2-1,TRBV2,once,TRBD2
CASSLAPSSGANVLTF,TGTGCCAGCAGCCTGGCCCCGAGCTCTGGGGCCAACGTCCTGACTTTC,TRBJ2-6,TRBV5-5,NA,NA
CASSVSPSEGKAKNIQYF,TGTGCCAGCTCTGTATCTCCTTCGGAGGGTAAGGCCAAAAACATTCAGTACTTC,TRBJ2-4,TRBV5-4,once,NA
CASSWGQGPATEAFF,TGTGCCAGCAGCTGGGGACAGGGCCCGGCCACTGAAGCTTTCTTT,TRBJ1-1,TRBV13,once,TRBD1
CASRSGLAFTDTQYF,TGTGCCAGCAGATCGGGACTAGCATTCACAGATACGCAGTATTTT,TRBJ2-3,TRBV25-1,NA,TRBD2
CASSGGQGATEAFF,TGTGCCAGCAGTGGGGGACAGGGGGCCACTGAAGCTTTCTTT,TRBJ1-1,TRBV6-1,NA,TRBD1
CASSFKGLAFGNEQFF,TGTGCCAGCAGCTTCAAGGGACTAGCGTTTGGAAATGAGCAGTTCTTC,TRBJ2-1,TRBV5-6,NA,TRBD2
CASSLSGWGFEQFF,TGTGCCAGCAGTTTATCGGGCTGGGGCTTTGAGCAGTTCTTC,TRBJ2-1,TRBV27,NA,NA
CASSVSGGAGNIQYF,TGTGCCAGCAGCGTCAGCGGGGGGGCTGGAAACATTCAGTACTTC,TRBJ2-4,TRBV9,few,TRBD2
CASTRRLQETQYF,TGTGCCAGCACTAGACGGCTACAAGAGACCCAGTACTTC,TRBJ2-5,TRBV6-1,NA,NA
CASSQTLAGGPETQYF,TGTGCCAGCTCCCAAACCCTAGCGGGGGGGCCGGAGACCCAGTACTTC,TRBJ2-5,TRBV18,NA,TRBD2
CASSPQGVVSGANGLTF,TGTGCCAGCAGCCCCCAAGGGGTAGTCTCTGGGGCCAACGGCCTGACTTTC,TRBJ2-6,TRBV11-2,NA,NA
CATQGLAYEQYF,TGTGCCACCCAGGGACTAGCCTACGAGCAGTACTTC,TRBJ2-7,TRBV28,NA,TRBD2
CASSPGSSGRNEKLFF,TGTGCCAGCTCACCAGGGTCTAGCGGGCGTAATGAAAAACTGTTTTTT,TRBJ1-4,TRBV18,NA,NA
CASTDRQGVAEKLFF,TGTGCCAGCACCGATCGGCAGGGGGTGGCGGAAAAACTGTTTTTT,TRBJ1-4,TRBV25-1,NA,TRBD1
CSSRPDRGYEQYF,TGTTCCAGCAGACCCGACAGGGGTTACGAGCAGTACTTC,TRBJ2-7,TRBV7-9,few,TRBD1
CASSVGTGTWDGDTQYF,TGTGCCAGCAGCGTTGGGACAGGGACATGGGATGGGGATACGCAGTATTTT,TRBJ2-3,TRBV9,NA,TRBD1
CASSPTGGGETQYF,TGTGCCAGCAGCCCTACGGGGGGCGGGGAGACCCAGTACTTC,TRBJ2-5,TRBV7-3,NA,NA
CASSLGYGQGTLSTDTQYF,TGCGCCAGCAGCTTGGGGTACGGACAGGGGACCCTAAGCACAGATACGCAGTATTTT,TRBJ2-3,TRBV5-1,NA,TRBD1
CASSLGGALEGSPLHF,TGTGCCAGTAGTTTGGGGGGGGCCCTTGAAGGTTCACCCCTCCACTTT,TRBJ1-6,TRBV19,NA,NA
CASREELANYGYTF,TGTGCCAGCCGGGAAGAGTTAGCTAACTATGGCTACACCTTC,TRBJ1-2,TRBV2,NA,NA
CASSLAGQGALAGYTF,TGTGCCAGCAGCTTAGCGGGACAGGGGGCTCTTGCTGGCTACACCTTC,TRBJ1-2,TRBV7-9,NA,TRBD1